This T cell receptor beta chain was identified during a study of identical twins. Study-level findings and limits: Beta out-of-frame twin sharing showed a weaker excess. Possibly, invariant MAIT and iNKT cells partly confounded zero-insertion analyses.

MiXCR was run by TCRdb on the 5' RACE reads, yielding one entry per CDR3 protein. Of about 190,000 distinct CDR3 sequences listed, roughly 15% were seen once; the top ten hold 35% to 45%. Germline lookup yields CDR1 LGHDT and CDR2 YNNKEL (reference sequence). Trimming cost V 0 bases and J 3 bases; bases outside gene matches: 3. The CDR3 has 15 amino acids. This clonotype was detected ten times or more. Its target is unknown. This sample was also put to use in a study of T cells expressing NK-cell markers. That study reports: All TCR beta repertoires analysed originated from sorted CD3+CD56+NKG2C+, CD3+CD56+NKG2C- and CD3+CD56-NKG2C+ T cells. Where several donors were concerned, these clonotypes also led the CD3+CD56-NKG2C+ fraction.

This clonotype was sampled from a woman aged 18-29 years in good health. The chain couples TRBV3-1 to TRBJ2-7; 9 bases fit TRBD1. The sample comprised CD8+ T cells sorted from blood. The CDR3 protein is CASSQDRQGDYEQYF. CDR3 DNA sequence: TGTGCCAGCAGCCAAGACCGACAGGGGGACTACGAGCAGTACTTC.